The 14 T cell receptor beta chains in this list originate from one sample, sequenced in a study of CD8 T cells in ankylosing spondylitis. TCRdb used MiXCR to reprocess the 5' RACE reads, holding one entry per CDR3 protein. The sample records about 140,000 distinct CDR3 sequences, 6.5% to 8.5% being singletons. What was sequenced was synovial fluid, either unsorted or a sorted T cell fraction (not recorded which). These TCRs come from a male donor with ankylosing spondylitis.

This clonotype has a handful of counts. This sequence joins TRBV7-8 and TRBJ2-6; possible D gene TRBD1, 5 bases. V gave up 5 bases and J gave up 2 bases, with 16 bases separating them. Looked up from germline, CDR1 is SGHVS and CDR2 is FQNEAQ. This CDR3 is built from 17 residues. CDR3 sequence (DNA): TGTGCCAGCAGCACCCACCGTGGGGCTGCTGGGGCCAACGTCCTGACTTTC. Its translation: CASSTHRGAAGANVLTF.

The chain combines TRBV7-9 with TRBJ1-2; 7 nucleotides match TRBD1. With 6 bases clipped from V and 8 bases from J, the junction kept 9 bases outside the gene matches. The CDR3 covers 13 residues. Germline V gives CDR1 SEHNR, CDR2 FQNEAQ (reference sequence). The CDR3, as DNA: TGTGCCAGCAGACTACAGGGGTCTTGGGGCTACACCTTC. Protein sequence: CASRLQGSWGYTF.

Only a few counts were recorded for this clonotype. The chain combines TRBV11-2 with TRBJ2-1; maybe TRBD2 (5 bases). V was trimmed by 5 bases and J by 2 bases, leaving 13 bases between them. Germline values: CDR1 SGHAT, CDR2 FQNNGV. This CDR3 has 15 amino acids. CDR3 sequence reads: CASSLSGLTYNEQFF. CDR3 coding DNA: TGTGCCAGCAGCCTGAGCGGTCTGACCTACAATGAGCAGTTCTTC.

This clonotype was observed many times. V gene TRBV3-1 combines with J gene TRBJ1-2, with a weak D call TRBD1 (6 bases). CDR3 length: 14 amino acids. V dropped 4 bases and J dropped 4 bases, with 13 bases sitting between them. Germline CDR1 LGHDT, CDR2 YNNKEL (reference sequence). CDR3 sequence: CASSLWGHGYGYTF. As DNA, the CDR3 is TGTGCCAGCAGCCTCTGGGGGCACGGCTATGGCTACACCTTC.

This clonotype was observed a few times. The CDR3 sequence is CASRTWGAEDIQYF. CDR3 in DNA: TGTGCCAGCAGGACGTGGGGCGCTGAGGACATTCAGTACTTC. The chain combines TRBV11-2 with TRBJ2-4; D perhaps matches TRBD1 (5 bases). The length of the CDR3 is 14 residues. CDR1 is SGHAT and CDR2 is FQNNGV in the germline V gene. Trimming cost V 6 bases and J 8 bases, with 17 bases left between them.

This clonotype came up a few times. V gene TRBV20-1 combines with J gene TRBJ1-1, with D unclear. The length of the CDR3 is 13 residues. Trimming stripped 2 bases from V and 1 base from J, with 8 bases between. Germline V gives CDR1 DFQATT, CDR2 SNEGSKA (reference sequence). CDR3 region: CSARSPGNTEAFF. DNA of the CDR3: TGCAGTGCTAGAAGCCCCGGGAACACTGAAGCTTTCTTT.

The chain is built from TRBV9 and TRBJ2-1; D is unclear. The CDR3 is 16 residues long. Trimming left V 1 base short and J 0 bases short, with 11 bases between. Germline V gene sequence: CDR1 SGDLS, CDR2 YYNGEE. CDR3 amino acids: CASSVLGRSSYNEQFF. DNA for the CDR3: TGTGCCAGCAGCGTACTTGGCAGGAGCTCCTACAATGAGCAGTTCTTC.

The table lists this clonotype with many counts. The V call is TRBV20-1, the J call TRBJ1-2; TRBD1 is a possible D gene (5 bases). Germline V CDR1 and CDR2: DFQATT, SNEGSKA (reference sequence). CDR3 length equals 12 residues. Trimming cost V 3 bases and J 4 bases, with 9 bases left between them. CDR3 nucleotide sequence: TGCAGTGCTAGCGAAGGGGCCTATGGCTACACCTTC. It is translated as CSASEGAYGYTF.

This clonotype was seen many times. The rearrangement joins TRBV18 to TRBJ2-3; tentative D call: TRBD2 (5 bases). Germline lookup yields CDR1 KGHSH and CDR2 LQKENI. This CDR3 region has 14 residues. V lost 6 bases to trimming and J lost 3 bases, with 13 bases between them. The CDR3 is CASSPGSGTDTQYF. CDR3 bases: TGTGCCAGCTCGCCGGGGAGTGGTACAGATACGCAGTATTTT.

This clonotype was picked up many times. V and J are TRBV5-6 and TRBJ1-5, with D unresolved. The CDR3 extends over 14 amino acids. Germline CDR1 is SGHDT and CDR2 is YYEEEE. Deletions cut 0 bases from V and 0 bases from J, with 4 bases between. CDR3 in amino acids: CASSLGLSNQPQHF. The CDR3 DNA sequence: TGTGCCAGCAGCTTGGGCCTTAGCAATCAGCCCCAGCATTTT.

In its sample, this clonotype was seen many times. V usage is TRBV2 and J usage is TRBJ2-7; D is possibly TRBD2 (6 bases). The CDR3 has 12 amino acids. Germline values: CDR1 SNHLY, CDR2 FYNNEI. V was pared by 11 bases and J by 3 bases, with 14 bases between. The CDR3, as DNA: TGTGCCGGGGAGGACAATCTCTACGAGCAGTACTTC. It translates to CAGEDNLYEQYF.

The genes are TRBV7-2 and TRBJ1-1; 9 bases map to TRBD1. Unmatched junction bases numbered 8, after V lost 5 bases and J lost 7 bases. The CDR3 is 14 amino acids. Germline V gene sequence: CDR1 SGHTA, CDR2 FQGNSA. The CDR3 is CASSMGQGPFEAFF. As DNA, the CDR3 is TGTGCCAGCAGCATGGGACAGGGACCTTTTGAAGCTTTCTTT.

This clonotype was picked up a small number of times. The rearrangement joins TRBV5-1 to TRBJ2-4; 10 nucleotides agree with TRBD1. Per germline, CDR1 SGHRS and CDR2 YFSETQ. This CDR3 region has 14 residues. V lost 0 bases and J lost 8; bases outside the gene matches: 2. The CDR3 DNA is TGCGCCAGCAGCTTGGTAGGGACAGGGGACATTCAGTACTTC. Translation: CASSLVGTGDIQYF.

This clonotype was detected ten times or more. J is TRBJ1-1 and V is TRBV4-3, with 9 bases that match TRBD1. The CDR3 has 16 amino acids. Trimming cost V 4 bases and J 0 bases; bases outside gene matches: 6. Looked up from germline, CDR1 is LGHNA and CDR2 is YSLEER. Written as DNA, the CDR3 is TGCGCCAGCAGCCTTATCGGGACAGGGATGAACACTGAAGCTTTCTTT. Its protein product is CASSLIGTGMNTEAFF.